This T cell receptor (beta chain) was captured in a study of cytomegalovirus exposure and HLA in healthy donors. 13 Jbeta primers and 60 Vbeta primers were used for the PCR. Sequenced by immunoSEQ multiplex PCR; TCRdb stores in-frame clones only, minus some. The data hold about 140,000 clones, with 76% observed a single time. This CDR3 has 16 residues. Germline values: CDR1 SGHRS, CDR2 YFSETQ. V was shortened by 1 base and J by 8 bases, with 19 bases between the two germline ends. This clone was seen just once. The chain recombines TRBV5-1 with TRBJ2-1; possible D gene TRBD1, 6 bases. The receptor was derived from a woman in her thirties or forties in good health and CMV-seronegative. Sample: PBMCs. The CDR3 coding sequence is TGCGCCAGCAGCTTGTCGTCTGGGGGCAGGGTGGATGAGCAGTTCTTC. It codes for CASSLSSGGRVDEQFF.